What follows are 3 T cell receptor beta chains derived from one specimen sequenced in a study of T cell responses to AZD1222 COVID-19 vaccine. Some clones are missing from TCRdb's copy, which holds only in-frame ones; the method was immunoSEQ multiplex PCR. The sample holds more than 95,000 clones; roughly nine tenths are singletons and the top ten take 40% to 55%. The sequences come from peripheral blood, collected 28 days after the second AZD1222 dose. The receptors come from an adult who received the AZD1222 COVID-19 vaccine.

The chain uses TRBV18 and TRBJ2-1, with D unresolved. Germline CDR1 KGHSH, CDR2 LQKENI. V lost 2 bases, J lost 5 bases, and 10 bases lay in between. CDR3 length equals 14 residues. The CDR3 protein is CASSPAYSNNEQFF. CDR3 nucleotides: TGTGCCAGCTCACCAGCCTACTCGAACAATGAGCAGTTCTTC.

The count of this clone is one. The J gene is TRBJ2-7, the V gene TRBV9, with 9 bases that match TRBD1. Germline V gene sequence: CDR1 SGDLS, CDR2 YYNGEE. The CDR3 has 13 residues. The junction had 5 bases not matched to a gene; V was cut back by 4 bases and J by 6 bases. Here the CDR3 DNA reads TGTGCCAGCAGCTTCGGGACAGGGATCGAGCAGTACTTC. It encodes CASSFGTGIEQYF.

This chain joins TRBV6-5 and TRBJ2-7, with TRBD2 as a possible D gene (5 bases). The germline V gene encodes CDR1 MNHEY and CDR2 SVGAGI. The CDR3 covers 15 residues. Trimming pared 6 bases from V and 0 bases from J, leaving 15 bases between. CDR3 in amino acids: CASRAGLFNSYEQYF. The CDR3 nucleotides read TGTGCCAGCAGGGCGGGTCTCTTCAACTCCTACGAGCAGTACTTC.